Listed below are T cell receptor beta chains from one sample, sequenced in a study of beta chain features in type 1 diabetes. Using immunoSEQ multiplex PCR, the repertoire was profiled, and TCRdb retains in-frame clones only, with some absent. This sample has nearly 700,000 clones, with about an eighth found just once. Sequencing used naive CD4+ T cells from blood. The receptor set was obtained from a man aged 18-30 years with type 1 diabetes. Both conserved end residues are trimmed from each CDR3. The order of the fields is V gene, D gene, CDR3 protein. D genes are given only for firm matches.

>TRBV7-6|-
ASSLAPGLLSYEQY
>TRBV11-3|-
ASTHTLGQYYGYT
>TRBV9|TRBD2
ASSVGGAGDGNEQF
>TRBV5-1|TRBD1
ASSLTGTGVYNEQF
>TRBV5-1|TRBD2
ASSPDGGDYNEQF
>TRBV6-1|-
ASSESGLIRGNTIY
>TRBV5-1|-
ASSLGQTHEKLF
>TRBV15|-
ATSLTSLARVSYNEQF
>TRBV19|-
ASSPTDRLYEQY
>TRBV15|-
ATSGRVEETQY
>TRBV7-9|-
ASSPTGGGNQPQH
>TRBV6-1|-
ASRAAGVETQY
>TRBV6-1|-
ASSEGLRPNTEAF
>TRBV10-3|-
AISEGETQY
>TRBV29-1|-
SVDNRGAYGYT
>TRBV28|-
ASSLSGINYGYT
>TRBV14|-
ASSQCGGWGQPQH